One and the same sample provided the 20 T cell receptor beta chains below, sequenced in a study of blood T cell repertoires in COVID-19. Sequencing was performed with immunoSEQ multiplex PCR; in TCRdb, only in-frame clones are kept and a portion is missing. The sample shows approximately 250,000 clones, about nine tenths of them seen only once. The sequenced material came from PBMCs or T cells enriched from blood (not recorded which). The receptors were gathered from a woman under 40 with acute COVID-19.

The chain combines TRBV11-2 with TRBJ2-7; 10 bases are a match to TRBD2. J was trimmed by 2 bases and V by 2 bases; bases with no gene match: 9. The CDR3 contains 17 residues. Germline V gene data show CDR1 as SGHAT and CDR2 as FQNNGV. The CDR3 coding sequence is TGTGCCAGCAGCTTAAAACAAGGACTAGCGGTTACCTACGAGCAGTACTTC. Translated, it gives CASSLKQGLAVTYEQYF.

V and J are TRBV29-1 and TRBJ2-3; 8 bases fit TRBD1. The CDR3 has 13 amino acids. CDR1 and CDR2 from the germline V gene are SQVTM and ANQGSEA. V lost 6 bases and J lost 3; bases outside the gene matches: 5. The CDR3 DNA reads TGCAGCGTCCAGACAGGGGTGACAGATACGCAGTATTTT. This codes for CSVQTGVTDTQYF.

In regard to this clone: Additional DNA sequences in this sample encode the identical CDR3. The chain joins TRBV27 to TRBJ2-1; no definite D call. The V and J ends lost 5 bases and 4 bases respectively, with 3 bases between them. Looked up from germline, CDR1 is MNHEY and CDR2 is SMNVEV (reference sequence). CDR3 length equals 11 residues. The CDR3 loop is CASSLYNEQFF. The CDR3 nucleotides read TGTGCCAGCAGTCTATACAATGAGCAGTTCTTC.

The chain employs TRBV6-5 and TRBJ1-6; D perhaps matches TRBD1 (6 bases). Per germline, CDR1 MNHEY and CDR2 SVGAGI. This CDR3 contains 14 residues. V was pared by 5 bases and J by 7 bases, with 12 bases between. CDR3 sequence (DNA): TGTGCCAGCAGTATAGGGGGGGCGAATTCACCCCTCCACTTT. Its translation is CASSIGGANSPLHF.

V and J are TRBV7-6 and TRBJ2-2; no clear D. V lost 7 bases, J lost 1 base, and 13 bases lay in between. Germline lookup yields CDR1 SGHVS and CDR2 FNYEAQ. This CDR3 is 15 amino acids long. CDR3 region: CASTPPDLNTGELFF. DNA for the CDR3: TGTGCCAGCACCCCCCCCGACTTGAACACCGGGGAGCTGTTTTTT. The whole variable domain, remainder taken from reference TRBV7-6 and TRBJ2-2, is GAGVSQSPRYKVTKRGQDVALRCDPISGHVSLYWYRQALGQGPEFLTYFNYEAQQDKSGLPNDRFSAERPEGSISTLTIQRTEQRDSAMYRCASTPPDLNTGELFFGEGSRLTVL.

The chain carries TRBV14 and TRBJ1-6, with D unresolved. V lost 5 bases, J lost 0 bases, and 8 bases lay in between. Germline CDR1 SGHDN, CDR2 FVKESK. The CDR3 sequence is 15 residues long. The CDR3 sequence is CASSTDLSYNSPLHF. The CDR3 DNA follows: TGTGCCAGCAGCACAGACCTCTCCTATAATTCACCCCTCCACTTT.

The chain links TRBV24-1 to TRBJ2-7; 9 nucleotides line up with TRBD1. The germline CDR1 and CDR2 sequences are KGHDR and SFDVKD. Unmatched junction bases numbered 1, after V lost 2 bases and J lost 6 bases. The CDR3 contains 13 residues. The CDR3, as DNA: TGTGCCACCAGTGATTCGACAGGGGGCGAGCAGTACTTC. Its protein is CATSDSTGGEQYF.

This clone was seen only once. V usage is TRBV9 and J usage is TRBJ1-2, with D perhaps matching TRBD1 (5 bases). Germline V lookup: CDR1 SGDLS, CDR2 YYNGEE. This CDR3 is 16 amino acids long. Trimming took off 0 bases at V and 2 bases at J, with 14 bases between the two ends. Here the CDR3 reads CASSVDPGQVNYGYTF. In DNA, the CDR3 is TGTGCCAGCAGCGTAGACCCCGGACAAGTCAACTATGGCTACACCTTC.

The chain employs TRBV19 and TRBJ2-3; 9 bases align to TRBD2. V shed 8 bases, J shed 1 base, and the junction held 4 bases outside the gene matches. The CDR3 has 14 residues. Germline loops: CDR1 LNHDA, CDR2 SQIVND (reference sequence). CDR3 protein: CASSSGKGTDTQYF. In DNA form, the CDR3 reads TGTGCCAGTTCTAGCGGGAAAGGCACAGATACGCAGTATTTT.

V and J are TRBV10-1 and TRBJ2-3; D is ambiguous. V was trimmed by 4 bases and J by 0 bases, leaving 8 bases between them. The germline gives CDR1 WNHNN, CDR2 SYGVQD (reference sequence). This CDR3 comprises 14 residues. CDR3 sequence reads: CASSAAGSTDTQYF. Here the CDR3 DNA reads TGCGCCAGCAGTGCGGCCGGGAGCACAGATACGCAGTATTTT.

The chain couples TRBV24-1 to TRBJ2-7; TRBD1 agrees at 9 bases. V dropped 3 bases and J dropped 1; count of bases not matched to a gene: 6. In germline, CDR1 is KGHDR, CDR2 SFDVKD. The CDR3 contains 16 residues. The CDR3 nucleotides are TGTGCCACCAGTGATACCCGACAGGGGGTTTCCTACGAGCAGTACTTC. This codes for CATSDTRQGVSYEQYF.

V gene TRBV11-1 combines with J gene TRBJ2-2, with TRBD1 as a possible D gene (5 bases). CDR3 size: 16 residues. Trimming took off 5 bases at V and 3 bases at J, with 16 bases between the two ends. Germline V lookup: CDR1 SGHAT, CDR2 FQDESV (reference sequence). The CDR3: CASSPFQGWDTGELFF. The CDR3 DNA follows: TGTGCCAGCAGCCCATTCCAGGGTTGGGACACCGGGGAGCTGTTTTTT.

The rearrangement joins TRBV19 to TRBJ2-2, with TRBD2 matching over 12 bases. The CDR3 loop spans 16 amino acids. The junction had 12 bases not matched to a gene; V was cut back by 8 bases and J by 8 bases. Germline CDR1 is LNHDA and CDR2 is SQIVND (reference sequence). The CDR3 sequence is CASRGLAGGPLGELFF. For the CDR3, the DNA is TGTGCCAGTCGGGGGCTAGCGGGAGGGCCCTTAGGGGAGCTGTTTTTT.

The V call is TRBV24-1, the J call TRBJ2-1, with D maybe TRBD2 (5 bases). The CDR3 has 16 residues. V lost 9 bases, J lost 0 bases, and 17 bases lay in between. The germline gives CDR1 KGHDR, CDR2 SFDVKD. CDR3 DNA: TGTGCCACCGGGCCGGGGTGGGTCAGCTCCTACAATGAGCAGTTCTTC. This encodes CATGPGWVSSYNEQFF.

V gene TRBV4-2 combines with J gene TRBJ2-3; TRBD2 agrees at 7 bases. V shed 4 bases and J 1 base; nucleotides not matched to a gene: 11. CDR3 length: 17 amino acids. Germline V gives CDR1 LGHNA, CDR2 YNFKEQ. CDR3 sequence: CASSLGRAGAGTDTQYF. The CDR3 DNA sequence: TGTGCCAGCAGCCTGGGGCGCGCGGGAGCCGGCACAGATACGCAGTATTTT.

DNA of the CDR3: TGTGCCTGGAGTTCCGATCCGCGGGAGACGCAGTATTTT. This encodes CAWSSDPRETQYF. The V call is TRBV30, the J call TRBJ2-3, with 7 bases fitting TRBD2. CDR1 and CDR2 from the germline V gene are GTSNPN and SVGIG (reference sequence). The CDR3 contains 13 residues. V was pared by 2 bases and J by 9 bases, with 8 bases of the junction left unmatched.

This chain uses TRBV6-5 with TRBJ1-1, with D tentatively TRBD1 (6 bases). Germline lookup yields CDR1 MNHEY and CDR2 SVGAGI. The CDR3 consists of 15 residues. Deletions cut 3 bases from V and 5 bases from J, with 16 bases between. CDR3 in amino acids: CASSYSPGGQTEAFF. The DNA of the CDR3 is TGTGCCAGCAGTTATTCGCCGGGGGGGCAGACTGAAGCTTTCTTT.

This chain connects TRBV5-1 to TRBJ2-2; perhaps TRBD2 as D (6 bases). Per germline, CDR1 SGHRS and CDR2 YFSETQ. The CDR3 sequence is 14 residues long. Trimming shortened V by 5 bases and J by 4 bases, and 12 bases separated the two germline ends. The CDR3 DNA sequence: TGCGCCAGCAGTCCGGGACTGTCCACCGGGGAGCTGTTTTTT. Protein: CASSPGLSTGELFF.

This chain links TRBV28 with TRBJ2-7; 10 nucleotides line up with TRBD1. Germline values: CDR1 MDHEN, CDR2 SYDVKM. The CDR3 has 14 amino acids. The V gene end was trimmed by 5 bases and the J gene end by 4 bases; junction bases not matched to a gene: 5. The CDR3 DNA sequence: TGTGCCAGCAGTCGTCGGGACAGGGGTTACGAGCAGTACTTC. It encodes CASSRRDRGYEQYF.

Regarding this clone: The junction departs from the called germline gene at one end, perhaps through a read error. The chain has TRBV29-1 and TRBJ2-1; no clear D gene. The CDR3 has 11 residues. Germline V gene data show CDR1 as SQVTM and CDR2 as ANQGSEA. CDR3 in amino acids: CSAELKSVQFF. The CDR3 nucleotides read TGCAGCGCTGAACTAAAAAGCGTGCAGTTCTTC.